Listed here is a single TCR beta chain. What it recognizes is unknown. V was clipped by 5 bases and J by 9 bases; unmatched bases: 6. In germline, CDR1 is KGHDR, CDR2 SFDVKD. The CDR3 extends over 15 amino acids. TCRdb fed the RT-PCR reads into MiXCR, producing one record per CDR3 protein. The profile covers 500,000 to 700,000 distinct CDR3 sequences, with roughly 25% appearing a single time and about 2.8% taken by the ten largest. The entry originates in a study of response to subunit inactivated influenza vaccine. Study-wide results and limits: That few new T cells are recruited by each seasonal influenza vaccination was the authors' suggestion.

This sample was shared with a second study, whose subject was T cells expressing NK-cell markers. Turning to that study: Researchers built TCR beta cDNA using 5'RACE template switching with UMIs. In several experiments, an anti-gamma-delta TCR antibody restricted sorting to alpha-beta TCR T cells. Once again these clonotypes came out on top in the CD3+CD56-NKG2C+ fraction of several donors. The study did not resolve the HCMV specificity of expanded NKG2C+ T cell clones.

The chain carries TRBV24-1 and TRBJ2-1; 13 positions match TRBD2. This receptor was taken from a man between 50 and 59 years old who received an inactivated influenza vaccine. The sequences come from CD4+ T cells sorted from PBMCs, collected 12 days after vaccination. The CDR3 coding sequence is TGTGCCACCAGTGCACTAGCGGGGGGGCCGGTTGAGCAGTTCTTC. Protein: CATSALAGGPVEQFF.